This T cell receptor beta chain appears in the sequencing data of a study of T cell responses to AZD1222 COVID-19 vaccine. Study as a whole: Some second doses came at about 4 weeks and others at about 12 weeks; these were pooled.

Remarks on this clone: Its target is unknown.

TCRdb's table, derived via immunoSEQ multiplex PCR, lists solely in-frame clones and lacks some. The sample carries 98,000 or so clones, approximately 88% recorded once. The V gene's germline CDR1 is LNHDA and CDR2 SQIVND (reference sequence). V dropped 2 bases and J dropped 1 base, with 11 bases sitting between them. The CDR3 sequence is 15 residues long. Study conclusions and caveats: Dominant at 160-218 and 743-854, vaccine-associated CD4 TCRs also spanned spike. With two AZD1222 doses given, Spike-specific TCR breadth and depth both rose. At baseline, seropositivity was found in only a handful of AZD1222 recipients.

The receptor comes from an adult in good health. The sample was peripheral blood, taken on day 0 of AZD1222 vaccination. The V call is TRBV19, the J call TRBJ1-1; D uncertain. CDR3: CASSIQAAGNTEAFF. The DNA of the CDR3 is TGTGCCAGTAGTATACAGGCTGCAGGGAACACTGAAGCTTTCTTT.